One and the same sample provided the 11 T cell receptor beta chains below, sequenced in a study of T cell repertoires in cytomegalovirus infection. Their antigens are not known. A single record per CDR3 protein comes from TCRdb applying MiXCR to the reads. The repertoire holds hundreds of thousands of distinct CDR3 sequences, with under 35% as singletons. Specimen: cultured PBMCs, collected from culture after CMV antigen stimulation. These receptors all come from a human donor in good health (CMV status not recorded). Some clones in this sample may be carry-over from other donors' samples.

The chain has TRBV6-6 and TRBJ2-6; no reliable D call. Germline assignment: CDR1 MNHNY and CDR2 SVGAGI (reference sequence). The CDR3 length is 15 residues. With 6 bases removed from V and 0 bases from J, the gap between germline ends came to 9 bases. CDR3 nucleotide sequence: TGTGCCAGCAGAAGTCACAGCTCTGGGGCCAACGTCCTGACTTTC. Encoded protein: CASRSHSSGANVLTF.

There are a few counts of this clonotype. Written as DNA, the CDR3 is TGCAGTGCTAGGGGCGGGAGGAACACTGAAGCTTTCTTT. It codes for CSARGGRNTEAFF. The chain couples TRBV20-1 to TRBJ1-1; no clear D. The CDR3 contains 13 residues. The V gene lost 3 bases and the J gene lost 1 base, with 9 bases spanning the gap. Germline V CDR1 and CDR2: DFQATT, SNEGSKA (reference sequence).

This clonotype has just a few counts. For the CDR3, the DNA is TGTGCCAGCAGCTTAGTGCCCTTGGAGGGACCCTATGGCTACACCTTC. Amino acids: CASSLVPLEGPYGYTF. The J gene is TRBJ1-2, the V gene TRBV7-2; tentatively, D is TRBD1 (5 bases). V was trimmed by 1 base and J by 4 bases, leaving 16 bases between them. Germline lookup yields CDR1 SGHTA and CDR2 FQGNSA. CDR3 length: 16 residues.

This chain connects TRBV6-5 to TRBJ2-7; D may match TRBD1 or TRBD2 (7 bases each). The CDR3 is 14 amino acids. V was shortened by 4 bases and J by 5 bases, with 15 bases between the two germline ends. The V gene's germline CDR1 is MNHEY and CDR2 SVGAGI. The CDR3 bases are TGTGCCAGCAGTTGGGGAGGGGGCGGGGACGAGCAGTACTTC. Its translation: CASSWGGGGDEQYF.

This clonotype occurred a few times. V is TRBV6-1 and J is TRBJ1-5; perhaps TRBD1 as D (5 bases). In germline, CDR1 is MNHNS, CDR2 SASEGT. V lost 10 bases and J 2 bases, leaving 18 bases between the germline ends. The CDR3 is made up of 15 amino acids. The chain's CDR3 is CATQYDDRGNQPQHF. The DNA of the CDR3 is TGTGCCACCCAGTACGATGACAGAGGCAATCAGCCCCAGCATTTT.

This clonotype turned up a few times. This chain's CDR3 is CASSQSGTQAWRPEAFF. In DNA form, the CDR3 reads TGTGCCAGCAGCCAGAGTGGGACACAAGCTTGGAGGCCTGAAGCTTTCTTT. This chain joins TRBV3-1 and TRBJ1-1, with D perhaps matching TRBD1 (6 bases). V was pared by 3 bases and J by 6 bases, with 23 bases between. Germline V gene data show CDR1 as LGHDT and CDR2 as YNNKEL (reference sequence). The CDR3 contains 17 residues.

The J gene is TRBJ2-4, the V gene TRBV20-1; 10 bases match TRBD2. Germline lookup yields CDR1 DFQATT and CDR2 SNEGSKA (reference sequence). V lost 0 bases and J lost 6; bases outside the gene matches: 14. The CDR3 covers 18 residues. The CDR3 sequence: CSARDQGAGGPRSNIQYF. In DNA form, the CDR3 reads TGCAGTGCTAGAGATCAGGGAGCGGGAGGGCCCAGGTCAAACATTCAGTACTTC.

The chain employs TRBV5-1 and TRBJ2-2, with a weak D call TRBD1 (6 bases). Germline V gene sequence: CDR1 SGHRS, CDR2 YFSETQ. V gave up 2 bases and J gave up 3 bases, with 11 bases separating them. The CDR3 length is 15 residues. The CDR3 is CASSLRQDHTGELFF. The CDR3 DNA is TGCGCCAGCAGCTTACGACAGGACCACACCGGGGAGCTGTTTTTT.

This sequence joins TRBV7-3 and TRBJ2-1; 7 bases align to TRBD1. The CDR3 is 15 residues long. V shed 5 bases, J shed 6 bases, and the junction held 10 bases outside the gene matches. Germline CDR1 SGHTA, CDR2 FQGTGA. CDR3 nucleotides: TGTGCCAGCAGCCCCAGGGGGACGTACCCCAATGAGCAGTTCTTC. Translated: CASSPRGTYPNEQFF. The full variable domain, rest sourced from reference TRBV7-3 and TRBJ2-1, is GAGVSQTPSNKVTEKGKYVELRCDPISGHTALYWYRQSLGQGPEFLIYFQGTGAADDSGLPNDRFFAVRPEGSVSTLKIQRTERGDSAVYLCASSPRGTYPNEQFFGPGTRLTVL.

This clonotype was found a few times. This chain uses TRBV7-2 with TRBJ2-1, with a tentative D call TRBD2 (6 bases). CDR1 SGHTA and CDR2 FQGNSA come from the germline V gene. V was trimmed by 4 bases and J by 3 bases, leaving 13 bases between them. The CDR3 is made up of 15 amino acids. In DNA form, the CDR3 reads TGTGCCAGCAGCTCCGGACTACCCTTCTACAATGAGCAGTTCTTC. Translating gives CASSSGLPFYNEQFF.

The table lists this clonotype with a few counts. The V and J genes are TRBV20-1 and TRBJ1-3; possible D gene TRBD1, 5 bases. The CDR3 sequence is 13 residues long. Looked up from germline, CDR1 is DFQATT and CDR2 is SNEGSKA (reference sequence). V was pared by 2 bases and J by 2 bases, with 7 bases between. CDR3 sequence reads: CSARKTAGNTIYF. For the CDR3, the DNA is TGCAGTGCTAGAAAGACAGCTGGAAACACCATATATTTT.